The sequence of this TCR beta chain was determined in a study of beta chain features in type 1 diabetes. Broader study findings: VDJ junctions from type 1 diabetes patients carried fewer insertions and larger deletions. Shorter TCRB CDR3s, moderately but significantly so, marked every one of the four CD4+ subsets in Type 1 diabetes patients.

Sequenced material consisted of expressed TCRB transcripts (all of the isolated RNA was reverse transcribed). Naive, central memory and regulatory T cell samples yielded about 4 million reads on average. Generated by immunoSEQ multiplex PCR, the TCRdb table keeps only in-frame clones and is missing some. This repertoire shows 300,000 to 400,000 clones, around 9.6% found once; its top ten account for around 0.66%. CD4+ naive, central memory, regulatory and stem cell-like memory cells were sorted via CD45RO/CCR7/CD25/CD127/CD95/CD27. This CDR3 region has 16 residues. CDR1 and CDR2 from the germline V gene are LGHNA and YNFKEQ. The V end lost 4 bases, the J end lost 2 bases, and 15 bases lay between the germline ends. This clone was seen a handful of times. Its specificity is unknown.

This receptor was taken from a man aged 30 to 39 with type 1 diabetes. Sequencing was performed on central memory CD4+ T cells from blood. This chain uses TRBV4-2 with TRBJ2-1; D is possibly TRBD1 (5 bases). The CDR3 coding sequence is TGTGCCAGCAGCCCACAAGCCAGGGAACCCTACAATGAGCAGTTCTTC. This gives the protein CASSPQAREPYNEQFF.